Shown below are 8 T cell receptor beta chains from a single sample sequenced in a study of vaccination and CD4 T cells after COVID-19. Sequenced with the Oncomine TCR Beta short-read assay was DNA taken from cultured CD4+ T cells. Once CD4+ T cells had been cultured, genomic DNA was extracted from them. TCRdb recomputed calls from the PCR reads with MiXCR, one row per CDR3 protein. This table holds about 7,800 distinct CDR3 sequences, approximately 41% found once. Documented treatment: approximately nine-day PBMC culture with coronavirus spike peptide pools or control peptides (ViraFEST assay). CD4+ T cells of the unexposed donor were collected before the COVID-19 pandemic (2011-2018). No antigens are known for them. The sample comprised CD4+ T cells from blood, cultured in vitro. The source is a human donor in good health.

CDR3 protein: CASSFLSGTDTQYF. The CDR3, as DNA: TGTGCCAGCAGCTTCCTAAGTGGCACAGATACGCAGTATTTT. This sequence joins TRBV28 and TRBJ2-3; no reliable D call. Germline V gives CDR1 MDHEN, CDR2 SYDVKM. V lost 6 bases and J lost 1, with 11 bases in between. The CDR3 length is 14 residues. The variable domain in full, with the rest retrieved from reference TRBV28 and TRBJ2-3, is DVKVTQSSRYLVKRTGEKVFLECVQDMDHENMFWYRQDPGLGLRLIYFSYDVKMKEKGDIPEGYSVSREKKERFSLILESASTNQTSMYLCASSFLSGTDTQYFGPGTRLTVL.

V is TRBV6-5 and J is TRBJ1-1; D gene ambiguous. Per germline, CDR1 MNHEY and CDR2 SVGAGI. V shed 1 base and J shed 1 base, with 13 bases lying between them. The CDR3 is 16 residues long. The CDR3, as DNA: TGTGCCAGCAGTTACTACGAAATACACAGGAACACTGAAGCTTTCTTT. Translating gives CASSYYEIHRNTEAFF.

This clonotype was observed once. In nucleotides, the CDR3 is TGTGCCAGCAGCACGCCTCCGGGACTAGCGGCCAGAAGCTCCTACAATGAGCAGTTCTTC. Its translation is CASSTPPGLAARSSYNEQFF. The chain uses TRBV21-1 and TRBJ2-1; the table's D call, TRBD2, has no DNA check behind it. TRBV21-1 is noted as a pseudogene. This CDR3 contains 20 residues.

The chain employs TRBV28 and TRBJ2-7; TRBD1 agrees at 7 bases. Looked up from germline, CDR1 is MDHEN and CDR2 is SYDVKM. The CDR3 has 13 residues. V trimming: 5 bases; J trimming: 0 bases; junction bases outside the gene matches: 1. For the CDR3, the DNA is TGTGCCAGCAGTGGGGACAGCTCCTACGAGCAGTACTTC. Its translation: CASSGDSSYEQYF.

The chain carries TRBV29-1 and TRBJ2-3; TRBD1 might be the D (6 bases). Looked up from germline, CDR1 is SQVTM and CDR2 is ANQGSEA. V gave up 1 base and J gave up 4 bases, with 12 bases separating them. This CDR3 region has 14 residues. The CDR3 loop reads CSVEGGAGADTQYF. DNA for the CDR3: TGCAGCGTTGAAGGAGGCGCAGGGGCAGATACGCAGTATTTT.

A few counts support this clonotype. This chain links TRBV19 with TRBJ1-2; perhaps TRBD1 as D (5 bases). CDR3 size: 15 residues. Trimming shortened V by 3 bases and J by 7 bases, and 18 bases separated the two germline ends. Germline V gene data show CDR1 as LNHDA and CDR2 as SQIVND (reference sequence). CDR3: CASSIDRTVRSGYTF. CDR3 nucleotide sequence: TGTGCCAGTAGTATCGACAGAACCGTGAGAAGTGGCTACACCTTC.

The V gene is TRBV19, the J gene TRBJ2-3; 8 bases are a match to TRBD2. The germline V gene has CDR1 LNHDA and CDR2 SQIVND (reference sequence). Trimming took 6 bases from V and 5 from J; bases not matched to a gene: 1. The CDR3 totals 12 residues. For the CDR3, the DNA is TGTGCCAGTAGGCTAGCGGGAGATACGCAGTATTTT. It translates to CASRLAGDTQYF.

The chain carries TRBV7-2 and TRBJ2-3; perhaps D is TRBD1 or TRBD2 (5 bases each). CDR3 size: 13 residues. Germline CDR1 reads SGHTA; CDR2 reads FQGNSA. V shed 5 bases and J shed 10 bases, with 16 bases lying between them. In nucleotides, the CDR3 is TGTGCCAGCAGCCCGGGACCCGGTCTGGCGCAGTATTTT. Its protein is CASSPGPGLAQYF.